The 20 T cell receptor beta chains in this list originate from one sample, sequenced in a study of blood T cells in healthy people across ages. A sample-barcoded 5' primer and a J-beta primer mix were used in a second PCR of roughly 6 to 11 cycles. One entry per CDR3 protein, called by TCRdb with MiXCR from the 5' RACE reads. This table holds more than 650,000 distinct CDR3 sequences, roughly 50% found once. Sequences were obtained from blood. Source of these receptors: a man aged 80 or over in good health.

At least ten counts were recorded for this clonotype. The rearrangement uses TRBV29-1 and TRBJ2-3, with D unclear. The CDR3 covers 11 residues. Deletions cut 6 bases from V and 2 bases from J, with 6 bases between. Germline V gene data show CDR1 as SQVTM and CDR2 as ANQGSEA. The CDR3 DNA reads as TGCAGCGTATCGAACACAGATACGCAGTATTTT. Protein sequence: CSVSNTDTQYF.

This clonotype was observed a handful of times. The rearrangement uses TRBV24-1 and TRBJ2-5; D is perhaps TRBD2 (5 bases). The CDR3 totals 14 residues. The ends were cut back, 4 bases at V and 2 bases at J, with 10 bases in the middle. Germline values: CDR1 KGHDR, CDR2 SFDVKD. DNA of the CDR3: TGTGCCACCAGTGAAGCCAGGACTCAAGAGACCCAGTACTTC. Translating it yields CATSEARTQETQYF.

This chain links TRBV4-1 with TRBJ1-5, with D unclear. Trimming pared 1 base from V and 6 bases from J, leaving 13 bases between. This CDR3 contains 15 residues. Germline CDR1 reads MGHRA; CDR2 reads YSYEKL. The CDR3 sequence: CASSQVGVMGQPQHF. Written as DNA, the CDR3 is TGCGCCAGCAGCCAAGTCGGGGTTATGGGTCAGCCCCAGCATTTT.

V and J are TRBV7-9 and TRBJ2-5; tentatively, D is TRBD1 (6 bases). V gave up 2 bases and J gave up 1 base, with 14 bases separating them. The CDR3 runs to 16 residues. Germline CDR1 and CDR2: SEHNR and FQNEAQ (reference sequence). The CDR3 DNA is TGTGCCAGCAGCTTAATCAGGGGCCGGAGCCAAGAGACCCAGTACTTC. This translates into CASSLIRGRSQETQYF.

This rearrangement joins TRBV20-1 to TRBJ1-5, with 9 bases identical to TRBD1. Germline CDR1 is DFQATT and CDR2 is SNEGSKA (reference sequence). The trim removed 6 bases at V and 2 bases at J, leaving 8 bases unmatched. The CDR3 is 15 residues long. CDR3 loop: CSAVGQGRGNQPQHF. The CDR3 DNA is TGCAGTGCCGTGGGACAGGGAAGAGGCAATCAGCCCCAGCATTTT.

This clonotype has only a few counts. This chain joins TRBV10-3 and TRBJ2-1, with 8 nucleotides matching TRBD2. Germline V gene sequence: CDR1 ENHRY, CDR2 SYGVKD. The V gene end was trimmed by 10 bases and the J gene end by 5 bases; junction bases not matched to a gene: 22. The CDR3 extends over 18 amino acids. For the CDR3, the DNA is TGTGCCAGCAGGGTTGGTGCCGGAGCGGGAGCGGGGCACAATGAGCAGTTCTTC. Its translation is CASRVGAGAGAGHNEQFF.

In its sample, this clonotype was seen a few times. The gene calls are TRBV5-1 and TRBJ2-1, with a tentative D call TRBD2 (6 bases). CDR3 length: 19 residues. Per the germline V gene, CDR1 is SGHRS and CDR2 is YFSETQ. V lost 0 bases and J 0 bases, leaving 19 bases between the germline ends. The CDR3 region has the DNA TGCGCCAGCAGCTTGGGGCGGATTTTAGCGGAGAGCTCCTACAATGAGCAGTTCTTC. This gives the protein CASSLGRILAESSYNEQFF. Full variable domain (missing parts from reference TRBV5-1 and TRBJ2-1): KAGVTQTPRYLIKTRGQQVTLSCSPISGHRSVSWYQQTPGQGLQFLFEYFSETQRNKGNFPGRFSGRQFSNSRSEMNVSTLELGDSALYLCASSLGRILAESSYNEQFFGPGTRLTVL.

This chain's CDR3 is CSARDPRETGETQYF. The CDR3 nucleotides are TGCAGTGCTAGAGATCCCAGGGAAACAGGGGAGACCCAGTACTTC. The rearrangement joins TRBV20-1 to TRBJ2-5; tentatively, D is TRBD1 (6 bases). V was trimmed by 0 bases and J by 5 bases, leaving 16 bases between them. This CDR3 is 15 amino acids long. The germline CDR1 and CDR2 sequences are DFQATT and SNEGSKA (reference sequence).

The chain employs TRBV5-1 and TRBJ2-5, with D possibly being TRBD1 (6 bases). The V end lost 5 bases, the J end lost 0 bases, and 11 bases lay between the germline ends. The CDR3 runs 14 residues. Germline CDR1 SGHRS, CDR2 YFSETQ. The CDR3 here is CASRRQAYQETQYF. CDR3 DNA: TGCGCCAGCAGGAGACAGGCGTACCAAGAGACCCAGTACTTC.

The chain employs TRBV20-1 and TRBJ2-1, with 9 bases matching TRBD2. Trimming removed 5 bases from V and 4 bases from J; junction bases left unmatched: 9. This CDR3 region has 15 residues. From germline, CDR1 is DFQATT and CDR2 SNEGSKA (reference sequence). The CDR3 is CSAQASGTGYNEQFF. The CDR3 bases are TGCAGTGCTCAGGCTAGCGGGACTGGATACAATGAGCAGTTCTTC.

This clonotype was seen repeatedly, ten times or more. The chain has TRBV29-1 and TRBJ2-5, with TRBD2 as a possible D gene (6 bases). CDR3 size: 11 residues. The germline CDR1 and CDR2 sequences are SQVTM and ANQGSEA. CDR3 region: CSGDSQETQYF. Here the CDR3 DNA reads TGCAGTGGGGACTCTCAAGAGACCCAGTACTTC.

The chain is built from TRBV11-2 and TRBJ2-7; maybe TRBD2 (7 bases). The germline V gene has CDR1 SGHAT and CDR2 FQNNGV. V gave up 1 base and J gave up 12 bases, with 22 bases separating them. The CDR3 runs 15 residues. The CDR3 nucleotides read TGTGCCAGCAGCTTAGGGCTCGCGGTGGTCCGGGGGGCGTACTTC. It translates to CASSLGLAVVRGAYF.

This chain links TRBV7-8 with TRBJ1-5; 9 bases agree with TRBD1. The germline gives CDR1 SGHVS, CDR2 FQNEAQ. CDR3 length: 15 amino acids. V shed 5 bases and J 7 bases; nucleotides not matched to a gene: 9. CDR3 DNA sequence: TGTGCCAGCAGCCGCACAGGGGGCGTTGAGCAGCCCCAGCATTTT. It translates to CASSRTGGVEQPQHF.

The chain uses TRBV9 and TRBJ2-1; the D is unclear. Trimming took off 2 bases at V and 2 bases at J, with 2 bases between the two ends. CDR3 length equals 12 residues. Germline assignment: CDR1 SGDLS and CDR2 YYNGEE. The CDR3 DNA follows: TGTGCCAGCAGCGTCGCCTACAATGAGCAGTTCTTC. Amino acids: CASSVAYNEQFF.

The V and J genes are TRBV25-1 and TRBJ1-2, with D tentatively TRBD1 (5 bases). Deletions cut 4 bases from V and 3 bases from J, with 6 bases between. The CDR3 sequence is 12 residues long. CDR1 MGHDK and CDR2 SYGVNS come from the germline V gene. CDR3 bases: TGTGCCAGCAGTGGACAGTACTATGGCTACACCTTC. Translated, it gives CASSGQYYGYTF.

In its sample, this clonotype was seen a few times. The chain is built from TRBV5-1 and TRBJ2-6; no clear D gene. Per the germline V gene, CDR1 is SGHRS and CDR2 is YFSETQ. This CDR3 spans 15 amino acids. The V and J ends lost 4 bases and 0 bases respectively, with 8 bases between them. CDR3 loop: CASSGPHSGANVLTF. CDR3 DNA: TGCGCCAGCAGCGGGCCCCACTCTGGGGCCAACGTCCTGACTTTC. Variable domain in full (rest from reference TRBV5-1 and TRBJ2-6): KAGVTQTPRYLIKTRGQQVTLSCSPISGHRSVSWYQQTPGQGLQFLFEYFSETQRNKGNFPGRFSGRQFSNSRSEMNVSTLELGDSALYLCASSGPHSGANVLTFGAGSRLTVL.

This clonotype showed up just once. CDR3 amino acids: CSAAPQGAYNEQFF. The CDR3 coding sequence is TGCAGTGCCGCTCCCCAGGGAGCCTACAATGAGCAGTTCTTC. The rearrangement links TRBV20-1 to TRBJ2-1; D is possibly TRBD1 or TRBD2 (5 bases each). Trimming stripped 6 bases from V and 2 bases from J, with 14 bases between. The CDR3 has 14 amino acids. Germline CDR1 and CDR2: DFQATT and SNEGSKA (reference sequence).

The chain employs TRBV11-1 and TRBJ1-4; D unresolved. V was trimmed by 2 bases and J by 12 bases, leaving 10 bases between them. CDR3 length: 12 residues. Germline V gene lookup returns CDR1 SGHAT and CDR2 FQDESV (reference sequence). Here the CDR3 DNA reads TGTGCCAGCAGCTTAAGGGATATCGAACTGTTTTTT. This gives the protein CASSLRDIELFF. The whole variable domain, filled in from reference TRBV11-1 and TRBJ1-4, reads EAEVAQSPRYKITEKSQAVAFWCDPISGHATLYWYRQILGQGPELLVQFQDESVVDDSQLPKDRFSAERLKGVDSTLKIQPAELGDSAMYLCASSLRDIELFFGSGTQLSVL.

Only one count was recorded for this clonotype. The chain links TRBV4-1 to TRBJ1-4; 7 nucleotides line up with TRBD1. With V trimmed by 7 bases and J by 8 bases, 13 bases remained unmatched. Germline assignment: CDR1 MGHRA and CDR2 YSYEKL. The CDR3 contains 15 residues. The CDR3 sequence is CASTATGQGGEKLFF. DNA for the CDR3: TGCGCCAGCACCGCTACGGGGCAGGGGGGCGAAAAACTGTTTTTT.

The gene calls are TRBV20-1 and TRBJ2-4; 9 positions match TRBD2. Germline CDR1 reads DFQATT; CDR2 reads SNEGSKA (reference sequence). This CDR3 region has 13 residues. V trimming: 7 bases; J trimming: 4 bases; junction bases outside the gene matches: 5. CDR3 protein: CSVPGLAKNIQYF. CDR3 in DNA: TGCAGTGTCCCGGGACTAGCTAAAAACATTCAGTACTTC.